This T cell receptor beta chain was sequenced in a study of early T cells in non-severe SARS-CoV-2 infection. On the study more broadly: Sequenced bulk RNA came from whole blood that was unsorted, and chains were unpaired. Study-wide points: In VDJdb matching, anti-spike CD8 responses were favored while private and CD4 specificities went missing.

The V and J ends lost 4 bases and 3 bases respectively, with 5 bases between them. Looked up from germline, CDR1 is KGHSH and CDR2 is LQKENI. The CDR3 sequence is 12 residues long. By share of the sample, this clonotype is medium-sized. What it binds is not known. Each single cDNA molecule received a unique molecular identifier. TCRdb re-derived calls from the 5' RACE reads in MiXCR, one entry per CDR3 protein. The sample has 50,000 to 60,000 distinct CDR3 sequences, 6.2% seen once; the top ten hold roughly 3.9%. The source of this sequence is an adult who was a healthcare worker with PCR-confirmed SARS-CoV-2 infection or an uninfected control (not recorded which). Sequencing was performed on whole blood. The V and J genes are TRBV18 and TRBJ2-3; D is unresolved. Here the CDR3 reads CASSLRTDTQYF. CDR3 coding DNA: TGTGCCAGCTCACTCAGGACAGATACGCAGTATTTT.